The rows below give T cell receptor beta chains drawn from one sample of a study of T cells in Graves' hyperthyroidism and ophthalmopathy. TCRdb reanalysed the multiplex PCR reads using MiXCR and keeps one entry per CDR3 protein. The sample contains 500,000 to 650,000 distinct CDR3 sequences, roughly 17% of which appear only once. Sequenced input: blood. These receptors were collected from a woman aged 18-29 years with Graves' ophthalmopathy. The CDR3 runs from the conserved cysteine through the conserved F or W. The order of the fields is J gene, V gene, CDR3 protein.

j_call: TRBJ1-5
v_call: TRBV6-5
cdr3_aa: CASSYITGTGSNQPQHF

j_call: TRBJ2-2
v_call: TRBV30
cdr3_aa: CAWAPWGANTGELFF

j_call: TRBJ1-5
v_call: TRBV7-8
cdr3_aa: CASSFGRNQPQHF

j_call: TRBJ2-1
v_call: TRBV9
cdr3_aa: CASSTANNEQFF

j_call: TRBJ2-1
v_call: TRBV20-1
cdr3_aa: CSARGGRRRNEQFF

j_call: TRBJ1-3
v_call: TRBV5-1
cdr3_aa: CASSGQKGNTIYF

j_call: TRBJ2-1
v_call: TRBV28
cdr3_aa: CASSPGQTNEQFF

j_call: TRBJ2-3
v_call: TRBV20-1
cdr3_aa: CSANGLDTDTQYF

j_call: TRBJ2-3
v_call: TRBV2
cdr3_aa: CASQDRGVRDTQYF

j_call: TRBJ1-1
v_call: TRBV18
cdr3_aa: CASIGGNAEAFF

j_call: TRBJ2-5
v_call: TRBV6-2/TRBV6-3
cdr3_aa: CASRGEASGRGETQYF

j_call: TRBJ2-5
v_call: TRBV6-1
cdr3_aa: CASNPSAVFIQETQYF

j_call: TRBJ2-7
v_call: TRBV12-3/TRBV12-4
cdr3_aa: CASSFKPSPYEQYF

j_call: TRBJ2-7
v_call: TRBV29-1
cdr3_aa: CSVEAGLAGNTYEQYF

j_call: TRBJ1-3
v_call: TRBV3-1
cdr3_aa: CASSQEGTLTTGNTIYF

j_call: TRBJ1-5
v_call: TRBV30
cdr3_aa: CAWSRSGYGNQPQHF

j_call: TRBJ2-3
v_call: TRBV6-6
cdr3_aa: CASSYRGLAVTDTQYF

j_call: TRBJ2-7
v_call: TRBV7-2
cdr3_aa: CASTRYPYEQYF

j_call: TRBJ2-5
v_call: TRBV10-3
cdr3_aa: CAISDSGDETQYF

j_call: TRBJ2-3
v_call: TRBV5-8
cdr3_aa: CASSFESTDTQYF

j_call: TRBJ1-1
v_call: TRBV13
cdr3_aa: CASSLRTGSAEAFF

j_call: TRBJ1-6
v_call: TRBV12-3/TRBV12-4
cdr3_aa: CASMGNVGVGSPLHF

j_call: TRBJ1-1
v_call: TRBV7-3
cdr3_aa: CASSLTSGGRGLNTEAFF

j_call: TRBJ1-5
v_call: TRBV19
cdr3_aa: CASSLPEGYSNQPQHF

j_call: TRBJ2-5
v_call: TRBV6-1
cdr3_aa: CASSNGGTWETQYF

j_call: TRBJ2-5
v_call: TRBV6-1
cdr3_aa: CASSTQPDPLIQETQYF

j_call: TRBJ2-7
v_call: TRBV28
cdr3_aa: CASSLSGTSGRSSYEQYF

j_call: TRBJ1-3
v_call: TRBV7-6
cdr3_aa: CASSLGVEEGNTIYF

j_call: TRBJ2-2
v_call: TRBV7-3
cdr3_aa: CASSPLGGGLAGLTGELFF

j_call: TRBJ2-5
v_call: TRBV28
cdr3_aa: CASSLITTGKETQYF

j_call: TRBJ2-1
v_call: TRBV3-1
cdr3_aa: CASSQAKGLNARSHDEQFF

j_call: TRBJ1-4
v_call: TRBV3-1
cdr3_aa: CASSRRGRGGEKLFF

j_call: TRBJ2-2
v_call: TRBV11-2
cdr3_aa: CASSTLRGPITGELFF

j_call: TRBJ2-5
v_call: TRBV28
cdr3_aa: CASSPGQGPSETQYF

j_call: TRBJ1-1
v_call: TRBV28
cdr3_aa: CASCEGDLNTEAFF

j_call: TRBJ2-1
v_call: TRBV7-2
cdr3_aa: CASSSPPVGTTYNEQFF

j_call: TRBJ2-5
v_call: TRBV10-3
cdr3_aa: CAISATGGETQYF

j_call: TRBJ2-5
v_call: TRBV12-3/TRBV12-4
cdr3_aa: CASSLPGLKMYF